This TCR beta chain was identified during a study of CD8 T cells in Susac syndrome. Negative isolation yielded the CD8+ and CD4+ T cells, while FACS enriched the TEMRA cells. Trimming cost V 3 bases and J 7 bases, with 12 bases left between them. CDR3 length: 14 residues. Germline V CDR1 and CDR2: LGHNA, YSLEER. It was with random hexamers that about 0.45 to 1 ug RNA was reverse transcribed. TCRdb reanalysed the immunoSEQ multiplex PCR reads using MiXCR and keeps one entry per CDR3 protein. The sample contains 100,000 to 150,000 distinct CDR3 sequences, just under 95% of which appear only once. The V gene is TRBV4-3, the J gene TRBJ2-2; no firm D call. This TCR derives from a human donor with Susac syndrome. The sample was CD8+ T cells from PBMCs. As DNA, the CDR3 is TGCGCCAGCAGCCAGGACCCAAGGGACGGGGAGCTGTTTTTT. Its translation is CASSQDPRDGELFF.